The T cell receptor beta chain under discussion was sequenced for a study of T cell responses to AZD1222 COVID-19 vaccine. Profiled with immunoSEQ multiplex PCR; TCRdb holds only in-frame clones, not every one. The table shows tens of thousands of clones, with approximately 83% occurring only once. Study conclusions and caveats: Two doses of AZD1222 preceded a rise in Spike-specific TCR breadth and depth. Baseline seropositivity characterized only a handful of AZD1222 recipients. Within unmutated variant regions lay the reported targets of nearly half of spike-specific TCRs. White British donors predominated, females outnumbered males, and clonal diversity was possibly underestimated.

On this clone itself: What it binds is not known.

This receptor was obtained from an adult in good health. Here the sequenced sample was peripheral blood, taken on day 0 of AZD1222 vaccination.

The chain's CDR3 is CATSRDLTYADLESYEQYF. CDR3 sequence (DNA): TGTGCCACCAGCAGGGATCTGACTTACGCGGACCTCGAGTCGTACGAGCAGTACTTC. The rearrangement links TRBV15 to TRBJ2-7, with D unresolved. Germline CDR1 reads LNHNV; CDR2 reads YYDKDF (reference sequence). This CDR3 region has 19 residues. The ends were cut back, 3 bases at V and 4 bases at J, with 28 bases in the middle.